Shown below are 14 T cell receptor beta chains from a single sample sequenced in a study of regulatory T cells in long-lasting Graves disease (dated by TCRdb to the early 2020s). The library came from multiplex PCR. Sequenced on an Illumina HiSeq 4000. CDR3 regions were amplified by Arm-PCR with iRepertoire HTBI primers to construct TCR beta libraries. TCRdb reran the public reads through fastp at Q25 and MiXCR, keeping productive beta chains. Every distinct CDR3 protein forms one entry, paired with its most common genes and DNA. The sample table shows roughly 430,000 distinct CDR3 sequences, and around 17% are seen once. The ten most abundant clones make up about 11% of the sample. The sample's time point label is to be understood as: newly diagnosed GD, antithyroid drugs for less than 3 months. For both TCR sequencing and RNA sequencing, RNA was extracted from PBMCs using TRIzol. These data also formed part of another study, on T cells in Graves' hyperthyroidism and ophthalmopathy.

Source: peripheral blood mononuclear cells (PBMCs), taken at new diagnosis, from a patient treated with antithyroid drugs. These receptors came from a woman younger than 45 with Graves disease. Donor details come from another sample of the same person, matched by shared clones.

There are many counts of this clonotype. The genes are TRBV12-3 or TRBV12-4 and TRBJ1-1; unclear D gene. Trimming removed 10 bases at V and 0 bases at J, with 15 bases between. This CDR3 has 14 amino acids. The CDR3 nucleotides read TGTGCCACCCCCAAGGAGGGAATGAACACTGAAGCTTTCTTT. It encodes CATPKEGMNTEAFF.

This clonotype occurred a few times. The CDR3 region is CATSPMGGKTYEQYF. The CDR3 coding sequence is TGTGCCACCAGCCCTATGGGCGGGAAAACCTACGAGCAGTACTTC. The chain combines TRBV15 with TRBJ2-7; tentative D call: TRBD2 (6 bases). Germline values: CDR1 LNHNV, CDR2 YYDKDF (reference sequence). The length of the CDR3 is 15 residues. Trimming cost V 5 bases and J 2 bases, with 16 bases left between them.

DNA for the CDR3: TGTGCCTGGAGGGACAACTCCTACGAGCAGTACTTC. The encoded protein is CAWRDNSYEQYF. The V gene is TRBV30, the J gene TRBJ2-7; perhaps TRBD1 as D (5 bases). The germline CDR1 and CDR2 sequences are GTSNPN and SVGIG (reference sequence). The CDR3 spans 12 residues. V lost 3 bases and J lost 0, with 6 bases in between. The complete variable domain, with remaining parts taken from reference TRBV30 and TRBJ2-7, reads SQTIHQWPATLVQPVGSPLSLECTVEGTSNPNLYWYRQAAGRGLQLLFYSVGIGQISSEVPQNLSASRPQDRQFILSSKKLLLSDSGFYLCAWRDNSYEQYFGPGTRLTVT.

This clonotype was seen repeatedly, ten times or more. This chain uses TRBV6-2 or TRBV6-3 with TRBJ2-1; the D is unclear. The CDR3 spans 12 residues. Germline-derived CDR1 and CDR2 are MNHEY and SVGEGT. The V end lost 0 bases, the J end lost 4 bases, and 1 base lay between the germline ends. The CDR3 protein is CASSYSYNEQFF. The DNA for the CDR3 is TGTGCCAGCAGTTACTCGTACAATGAGCAGTTCTTC.

This clonotype was detected a few times. The V and J genes are TRBV27 and TRBJ1-5; D uncertain. Germline CDR1 reads MNHEY; CDR2 reads SMNVEV (reference sequence). V dropped 3 bases and J dropped 2 bases, with 11 bases sitting between them. This CDR3 has 15 amino acids. Here the CDR3 reads CASSFWGNGNQPQHF. The CDR3, as DNA: TGTGCCAGCAGTTTTTGGGGAAACGGCAATCAGCCCCAGCATTTT.

The gene calls are TRBV10-2 and TRBJ2-2, with 11 nucleotides matching TRBD2. The CDR3 length is 14 residues. V was pared by 11 bases and J by 4 bases, with 6 bases of the junction left unmatched. Germline CDR1 and CDR2: WSHSY and SAAADI. Written as DNA, the CDR3 is TGCGCCGGTACTAGCGGGAGCCTCACCGGGGAGCTGTTTTTT. Amino acid sequence: CAGTSGSLTGELFF.

This clonotype has ten or more counts. The chain recombines TRBV7-9 with TRBJ1-2; D not certain. Germline CDR1 is SEHNR and CDR2 is FQNEAQ (reference sequence). The CDR3 consists of 13 residues. V gave up 4 bases and J gave up 3 bases, with 9 bases separating them. This chain's CDR3 is CASSSDRDYGYTF. In DNA form, the CDR3 reads TGTGCCAGCAGCTCCGACCGAGACTATGGCTACACCTTC.

This clonotype occurred many times. J is TRBJ2-7 and V is TRBV5-5, with no clear D. Trimming stripped 2 bases from V and 3 bases from J, with 9 bases between. In germline, CDR1 is SGHKS, CDR2 YYEKEE (reference sequence). This CDR3 comprises 13 residues. Here the CDR3 DNA reads TGTGCCAGCAGCTTCGACACTGACTACGAGCAGTACTTC. Protein product: CASSFDTDYEQYF. Using reference TRBV5-5 and TRBJ2-7 for the parts outside the CDR3, the full variable domain is DAGVTQSPTHLIKTRGQQVTLRCSPISGHKSVSWYQQVLGQGPQFIFQYYEKEERGRGNFPDRFSARQFPNYSSELNVNALLLGDSALYLCASSFDTDYEQYFGPGTRLTVT.

Comment on this clonotype: A much larger clone lies a single base off, so this may be a read error. The chain couples TRBV6-5 to TRBJ2-7; 7 bases are a match to TRBD2. CDR1 and CDR2 (germline): MNHEY, SVGAGI. Losses at the gene ends were 0 bases for V and 7 bases for J; bases not matched to a gene: 9. The CDR3 sequence is 15 residues long. The CDR3 loop reads CASSYSGDYYNEQYF. The CDR3 DNA reads as TGTGCCAGCAGTTACTCGGGGGACTACTACAATGAGCAGTACTTC.

This clonotype showed up just a few times. The rearrangement uses TRBV24-1 and TRBJ2-6; D unresolved. This CDR3 spans 15 amino acids. Germline lookup yields CDR1 KGHDR and CDR2 SFDVKD. V lost 2 bases and J 2 bases, leaving 6 bases between the germline ends. The CDR3 DNA reads TGTGCCACCAGTGATTCACCCCCTGGGGCCAACGTCCTGACTTTC. Encoded protein: CATSDSPPGANVLTF.

This clonotype appeared many times. DNA for the CDR3: TGTGCCAGCAGCTTAGGGACCAGGGGGCCCCCGAGCACAGATACGCAGTATTTT. Translated: CASSLGTRGPPSTDTQYF. The J gene is TRBJ2-3, the V gene TRBV7-9, with 8 nucleotides matching TRBD1. The CDR3 covers 18 residues. V shed 1 base, J shed 0 bases, and the junction held 9 bases outside the gene matches. Per the germline V gene, CDR1 is SEHNR and CDR2 is FQNEAQ (reference sequence). Full variable domain (rest looked up from reference TRBV7-9 and TRBJ2-3): DTGVSQNPRHKITKRGQNVTFRCDPISEHNRLYWYRQTLGQGPEFLTYFQNEAQLEKSRLLSDRFSAERPKGSFSTLEIQRTEQGDSAMYLCASSLGTRGPPSTDTQYFGPGTRLTVL.

This clonotype was counted at least ten times. The V call is TRBV4-1, the J call TRBJ2-1; D possibly matches TRBD1 or TRBD2 (6 bases each). Germline V CDR1 and CDR2: MGHRA, YSYEKL. V gave up 1 base and J gave up 7 bases, with 17 bases separating them. This CDR3 comprises 16 residues. The CDR3 is CASSQGTAGFRNEQFF. The CDR3 bases are TGCGCCAGCAGCCAAGGGACAGCGGGTTTTAGGAATGAGCAGTTCTTC.

This clonotype turned up a few times. The J gene is TRBJ1-6, the V gene TRBV25-1; D is unresolved. This CDR3 has 14 amino acids. Germline lookup yields CDR1 MGHDK and CDR2 SYGVNS. The ends were cut back, 6 bases at V and 9 bases at J, with 15 bases in the middle. The CDR3 region is CASSALGNGSPLHF. The DNA of the CDR3 is TGTGCCAGCAGCGCCCTAGGGAATGGTTCACCCCTCCACTTT.

The sample holds many counts of this clonotype. This chain connects TRBV7-2 to TRBJ1-2; perhaps TRBD1 as D (5 bases). V lost 3 bases to trimming and J lost 4 bases, with 12 bases between them. Germline V CDR1 and CDR2: SGHTA, FQGNSA. This CDR3 region has 14 residues. DNA of the CDR3: TGTGCCAGCAGCTTTCAGGGCGTAGTCTATGGCTACACCTTC. Translating it yields CASSFQGVVYGYTF.